Listed below are T cell receptor beta chains from one sample, sequenced in a study of T cell repertoires in cytomegalovirus infection. MiXCR, applied by TCRdb to the reads, yields one record per CDR3 protein. This table holds under 150,000 distinct CDR3 sequences, 20% to 30% found once. Antigen specificity for these receptors is unknown. The material sequenced was PBMCs, sequenced either directly or after in vitro stimulation (not recorded which). These receptors came from a human donor in good health (CMV status not recorded). Some clones in this sample may be carry-over from other donors' samples. CDR3s include the opening cysteine and the closing phenylalanine or tryptophan. The D gene is left open where the match is weak. The size entry is marked missing in some rows and otherwise reads once, few, many or a size class.

abundance | j_gene | d_gene | len | v_gene | CDR3nt | CDR3aa
. | TRBJ1-1 | . | 13 | TRBV10-3 | TGTGCCATCAGTGATCGGGGGGGCACTGAAGCTTTCTTT | CAISDRGGTEAFF
. | TRBJ2-3 | . | 14 | TRBV28 | TGTGCCAGCAGTCCGGGACTCCGCACAGATACGCAGTATTTT | CASSPGLRTDTQYF
few | TRBJ2-7 | . | 13 | TRBV12-3/TRBV12-4 | TGTGCCAGCAGTCCCCAGAAGGCCTACGAGCAGTACTTC | CASSPQKAYEQYF
. | TRBJ1-5 | . | 16 | TRBV6-2/TRBV6-3 | TGTGCCAGCAGTTACGCAGGGGCTGTGGGCAATCAGCCCCAGCATTTT | CASSYAGAVGNQPQHF
. | TRBJ2-2 | . | 12 | TRBV6-1 | TGTGCCAGCATATCGAACACCGGGGAGCTGTTTTTT | CASISNTGELFF
. | TRBJ2-7 | . | 14 | TRBV7-4 | TGTGCCAGCAGCTTACTCAGAGACTCCTACGAGCAGTACTTC | CASSLLRDSYEQYF
. | TRBJ2-1 | TRBD2 | 14 | TRBV3-1 | TGTGCCATATCAATGGCACTAGCGGGATTCGGGCAGTTCTTC | CAISMALAGFGQFF
. | TRBJ2-7 | TRBD1 | 16 | TRBV7-9 | TGTGCCAGCAGCTTAAGGACAGGCCCAAGCTCCTACGAGCAGTACTTC | CASSLRTGPSSYEQYF
many | TRBJ2-1 | . | 13 | TRBV12-3/TRBV12-4 | TGTGCCAGCAGTTTAAAGGCGGGCAATGAGCAGTTCTTC | CASSLKAGNEQFF
. | TRBJ2-2 | TRBD2 | 19 | TRBV18 | TGTGCCAGCTCACCACCGGGACTAGCGGGAGGACTCCACACCGGGGAGCTGTTTTTT | CASSPPGLAGGLHTGELFF
. | TRBJ2-7 | . | 16 | TRBV4-1 | TGCGCCAGCAGCCCCCAAAGGAGCGGAGGGCCCTACGAGCAGTACTTC | CASSPQRSGGPYEQYF
few | TRBJ1-1 | . | 13 | TRBV7-9 | TGTGCCAGCGCCCTCCCCGCGGGGACTGAAGCTTTCTTT | CASALPAGTEAFF
. | TRBJ2-7 | . | 13 | TRBV20-1 | TGCAGTGCTAGATATAGGGTTTCCTACGAGCAGTACTTC | CSARYRVSYEQYF
. | TRBJ2-2 | . | 16 | TRBV5-4 | TGTGCCAGCAGCTCCCAGACTAGTGCGAGCACCGGGGAGCTGTTTTTT | CASSSQTSASTGELFF
once | TRBJ2-5 | . | 13 | TRBV4-2 | TGTGCCAGCAGCCAAGATGAGGGAGAGACCCAGTACTTC | CASSQDEGETQYF
few | TRBJ2-5 | TRBD2 | 15 | TRBV7-3 | TGTGCCAGCAGCTTAACGGGACTAGCGGGAGGTGCCCAGTACTTC | CASSLTGLAGGAQYF
. | TRBJ1-1 | TRBD1 | 18 | TRBV5-4 | TGTGCCAGCAGCTGGACCGGGACAGGGGGCTTGTGGAACACTGAAGCTTTCTTT | CASSWTGTGGLWNTEAFF
few | TRBJ1-1 | . | 13 | TRBV10-3 | TGTGCCACTCGACCGGCGATGAACACTGAAGCTTTCTTT | CATRPAMNTEAFF
many | TRBJ2-3 | . | 15 | TRBV7-2 | TGTGCCAGCAGCCTCCTTCCGGGGGCCACAGATACGCAGTATTTT | CASSLLPGATDTQYF
. | TRBJ1-5 | . | 17 | TRBV12-3/TRBV12-4 | TGTGCCAGCAGTTCTCTTAATGGTAGACATCTAAATCAGCCCCAGCATTTT | CASSSLNGRHLNQPQHF
. | TRBJ2-7 | TRBD2 | 14 | TRBV5-4 | TGTGCCAGCAGCCATGGGACTACAGACTACGAGCAGTACTTC | CASSHGTTDYEQYF
. | TRBJ2-1 | TRBD1 | 15 | TRBV6-2/TRBV6-3 | TGTGCCAGCAGTCCCCCGGGACAGGGAATAGAAGAGCAGTTCTTC | CASSPPGQGIEEQFF
. | TRBJ1-2 | . | 14 | TRBV6-6 | TGTGCCAGCAGTTTTGTGCCATCGACGGATGGCTACACCTTC | CASSFVPSTDGYTF
few | TRBJ2-7 | . | 14 | TRBV11-2 | TGTGCCAGCAGCTTAGCCCCTACTAGCCGCGAGCAGTACTTC | CASSLAPTSREQYF
. | TRBJ2-3 | . | 17 | TRBV5-1 | TGCGCCAGCAGCTTGCCCAGTCCTACCACACGAGCAGATACGCAGTATTTT | CASSLPSPTTRADTQYF
. | TRBJ2-2 | . | 12 | TRBV6-6 | TGTGCCAGCAACCCCCTTCGCGGGGAGCTGTTTTTT | CASNPLRGELFF
many | TRBJ1-6 | . | 13 | TRBV30 | TGTGCCTGGAGCGAGATGGACAGTTCACCCCTCCACTTT | CAWSEMDSSPLHF
. | TRBJ2-7 | TRBD1 | 14 | TRBV27 | TGTGCCAGCAGCCGGAGGGACAGGGCAAGCGAGCAGTACTTC | CASSRRDRASEQYF
. | TRBJ2-1 | . | 15 | TRBV6-2/TRBV6-3 | TGTGCCAGCAGTCATAGGACGGTGTCCTACAATGAGCAGTTCTTC | CASSHRTVSYNEQFF
. | TRBJ2-1 | . | 17 | TRBV6-2/TRBV6-3 | TGTGCCAGCAGTTACGTCGACCTGATTAGCTCCTACAATGAGCAGTTCTTC | CASSYVDLISSYNEQFF
. | TRBJ2-2 | TRBD2 | 15 | TRBV6-5 | TGTGCCAGCAGTGAGGGACTAGCGGGAATCGGGGAGCTGTTTTTT | CASSEGLAGIGELFF
few | TRBJ2-1 | . | 18 | TRBV6-2/TRBV6-3 | TGTGCCAGCAGCCAACTCGAGTTTCAGCGGGACAGATACAATGAGCAGTTCTTC | CASSQLEFQRDRYNEQFF
many | TRBJ1-6 | . | 15 | TRBV7-6 | TGTGCCAGCAGCTTAGAAACCGCCCTAAGTTCACCCCTCCACTTT | CASSLETALSSPLHF
. | TRBJ2-5 | . | 13 | TRBV19 | TGTGCCACCTCAAATCAGGGGGGAGAGACCCAGTACTTC | CATSNQGGETQYF
many | TRBJ2-4 | . | 14 | TRBV12-3/TRBV12-4 | TGTGCCAGCAGCTTCAGGGTGGCCAAAAACATTCAGTACTTC | CASSFRVAKNIQYF
few | TRBJ2-1 | TRBD2 | 17 | TRBV5-1 | TGCGCCAGCAGTCCGTCCACCGGGACTAGCGGGAATAATGAGCAGTTCTTC | CASSPSTGTSGNNEQFF
many | TRBJ2-3 | TRBD2 | 15 | TRBV20-1 | TGCAGTGCCCACGGACTAGCGGGAAGCACAGATACGCAGTATTTT | CSAHGLAGSTDTQYF
. | TRBJ2-3 | TRBD2 | 16 | TRBV4-2 | TGTGCCAGCAGCCAAGATCGGGGCCTAGCGGGAGGAGCGCAGTATTTT | CASSQDRGLAGGAQYF
many | TRBJ1-6 | . | 11 | TRBV7-6 | TGTGCCAGCAGGTCAACTTCACCCCTCCACTTT | CASRSTSPLHF
. | TRBJ1-1 | . | 15 | TRBV12-3/TRBV12-4 | TGTACCAGCAGTGTACAGGGAAGATTGAACACTGAAGCTTTCTTT | CTSSVQGRLNTEAFF
few | TRBJ1-6 | . | 16 | TRBV12-3/TRBV12-4 | TGTGCCAGCAGTTTGGGTCCGGGTCGGTATAATTCACCCCTCCACTTT | CASSLGPGRYNSPLHF
. | TRBJ2-6 | TRBD1 | 14 | TRBV29-1 | TGCAGCGTTGTTACAGGGGCTGGGGCCAACGTCCTGACTTTC | CSVVTGAGANVLTF
few | TRBJ2-5 | . | 11 | TRBV6-5 | TGTGCCAGCAGTTCAAGAGAGACCCAGTACTTC | CASSSRETQYF
many | TRBJ1-4 | . | 12 | TRBV29-1 | TGCAGCGTTGTGGGGCCCAATGAAAAACTGTTTTTT | CSVVGPNEKLFF
. | TRBJ2-5 | TRBD2 | 16 | TRBV5-4 | TGTGCCAGCAGCGCGGGACTAGCGGGAGTTTTGGAGACCCAGTACTTC | CASSAGLAGVLETQYF
. | TRBJ1-1 | . | 13 | TRBV20-1 | TGCAGTGCTAGTCCAGGGGTCGTCACTGAAGCTTTCTTT | CSASPGVVTEAFF
. | TRBJ2-5 | . | 14 | TRBV15 | TGTGCCACCAGCAGAGGTAGCGATCGAGAGACCCAGTACTTC | CATSRGSDRETQYF
few | TRBJ2-1 | . | 14 | TRBV2 | TGTGCCAGCACCCGGGACTCCCTCCCTGGACGTCAGTTCTTC | CASTRDSLPGRQFF
. | TRBJ1-2 | TRBD1 | 14 | TRBV4-2 | TGTGCCAGCAGCCGGGACAGGGAAATATATGGCTACACCTTC | CASSRDREIYGYTF
many | TRBJ1-3 | . | 15 | TRBV7-2 | TGTGCCAGCAGCTTAGCGTGGCACAGCAGAAACACCATATATTTT | CASSLAWHSRNTIYF
. | TRBJ2-1 | . | 16 | TRBV29-1 | TGCAGCGTCCGGACAGAACTAGACATCTCCTACAATGAGCAGTTCTTC | CSVRTELDISYNEQFF
few | TRBJ2-2 | . | 13 | TRBV5-5 | TGTGCCAGCAGCTTGGTAGGGACGAGGGAGCTGTTTTTT | CASSLVGTRELFF
. | TRBJ2-1 | TRBD2 | 11 | TRBV6-2/TRBV6-3 | TGTGCCAGCATGGGGCGGGAGACTGAGTTCTTC | CASMGRETEFF
. | TRBJ2-5 | . | 15 | TRBV5-1 | TGCGCCGGCAGCTTGGTGGCCACAGGACAAGAGACCCAGTACTTC | CAGSLVATGQETQYF
few | TRBJ1-4 | TRBD1 | 15 | TRBV27 | TGTGCCAGCAGTTTATTGGGGACAGGTGAAGAAAAACTGTTTTTT | CASSLLGTGEEKLFF
few | TRBJ2-1 | . | 14 | TRBV28 | TGTGCCAGCAGTTTATCGGACGAGACGGATGAGCAGTTCTTC | CASSLSDETDEQFF
few | TRBJ2-2 | . | 15 | TRBV2 | TGTGCCAGCAGTGAAGGTTCAGCCAACACCGGGGAGCTGTTTTTT | CASSEGSANTGELFF
. | TRBJ1-1 | . | 13 | TRBV20-1 | TGCAGTGCCCCGCGGCAGGGGAGCACTGAAGCTTTCTTT | CSAPRQGSTEAFF
large | TRBJ2-1 | . | 14 | TRBV6-1 | TGTGCCACAATGAGTCAGGGGGGCTACAATGAGCAGTTCTTC | CATMSQGGYNEQFF
few | TRBJ1-2 | . | 14 | TRBV7-9 | TGTGCCAGCAGCTTACGGGGGGTCAACTATGGCTACACCTTC | CASSLRGVNYGYTF